Listed below are T cell receptor beta chains from one sample, sequenced in a study of beta chain features in type 1 diabetes. Some clones are missing from TCRdb's copy, which holds only in-frame ones; the method was immunoSEQ multiplex PCR. The repertoire consists of roughly 230,000 clones, with roughly 11% occurring once and the leading ten covering more than 0.015%. The source material was naive CD4+ T cells from blood. Every receptor here comes from a man in his thirties or forties with type 1 diabetes. Both conserved end residues are part of each CDR3. A D gene is named only where the DNA matches it firmly. Rows may omit the clone size; those that give it use once, few, many or a size class.

J: TRBJ2-3; V: TRBV7-2; D: -; size: -; DNA: TGTGCCAGCAGCTCAGGACTGAACACAGATACGCAGTATTTT; CDR3: CASSSGLNTDTQYF
J: TRBJ1-6; V: TRBV6-6; D: -; size: few; DNA: TGTGCCAGCGAAGTAGGGAGGAGATCACCCCTCCACTTT; CDR3: CASEVGRRSPLHF
J: TRBJ2-3; V: TRBV19; D: -; size: -; DNA: TGTGCCAGTAGGACAGCATACACAGATACGCAGTATTTT; CDR3: CASRTAYTDTQYF
J: TRBJ1-2; V: TRBV7-2; D: -; size: few; DNA: TGTGCCAGCAGCTCCCAGGTGATCTATGGCTACACCTTC; CDR3: CASSSQVIYGYTF
J: TRBJ2-1; V: TRBV5-1; D: -; size: -; DNA: TGCGCCAGCAGCTTGGGGGTTCGGGAGTACAATGAGCAGTTCTTC; CDR3: CASSLGVREYNEQFF
J: TRBJ2-1; V: TRBV9; D: TRBD2; size: few; DNA: TGTGCCAGCAGCGTAGCCGATAGCGGGGGGATTAGCTCCTACAATGAGCAGTTCTTC; CDR3: CASSVADSGGISSYNEQFF
J: TRBJ2-5; V: TRBV9; D: TRBD2; size: -; DNA: TGTGCCAGCAGCGTGGCGGGGGGGCTTGTGGAGACCCAGTACTTC; CDR3: CASSVAGGLVETQYF
J: TRBJ2-7; V: TRBV19; D: TRBD1; size: few; DNA: TGTGCCAGTAGTACAGGGGACAGCTTGAACTACGAGCAGTACTTC; CDR3: CASSTGDSLNYEQYF
J: TRBJ2-7; V: TRBV6-6; D: TRBD1; size: -; DNA: TGTGCCAGCAGTTGGACAGGGGCTAGCGGCGACGAGCAGTACTTC; CDR3: CASSWTGASGDEQYF
J: TRBJ2-2; V: TRBV7-2; D: -; size: few; DNA: TGTGCCAGCAGCTCCTCGGGGGCGGGAGTGTTGGCCGGGGAGCTGTTTTTT; CDR3: CASSSSGAGVLAGELFF
J: TRBJ1-1; V: TRBV11-1; D: TRBD1; size: -; DNA: TGTGCCAGCAGCGCGGACTCGGGACAGGGGGGAACTGAAGCTTTCTTT; CDR3: CASSADSGQGGTEAFF
J: TRBJ2-1; V: TRBV6-5; D: -; size: -; DNA: TGTGCCAGCAGGGAGATTAGCTCCTACAATGAGCAGTTCTTC; CDR3: CASREISSYNEQFF
J: TRBJ2-2; V: TRBV9; D: TRBD2; size: few; DNA: TGTGCCAGCAGTCAAACCGGGACTAGCAGCACCGGGGAGCTGTTTTTT; CDR3: CASSQTGTSSTGELFF
J: TRBJ1-3; V: TRBV4-2; D: -; size: few; DNA: TGTGCCAGCAGCCAAGAACGAGACAGTAGAAACACCATATATTTT; CDR3: CASSQERDSRNTIYF
J: TRBJ1-1; V: TRBV7-9; D: TRBD1; size: -; DNA: TGTGCCAGCAGCTTAAGGGGGCTTCGGGCTTTCTTT; CDR3: CASSLRGLRAFF
J: TRBJ2-1; V: TRBV9; D: TRBD2; size: -; DNA: TGTGCCAGCAGCGCCAGGCAAGCGGGGGGAAATGAGCAGTTCTTC; CDR3: CASSARQAGGNEQFF
J: TRBJ2-3; V: TRBV28; D: TRBD2; size: -; DNA: TGTGCCAGCAGTCCCTTTCTTGGGACTAGCGGGGGGGCGGCTATTGATACGCAGTATTTT; CDR3: CASSPFLGTSGGAAIDTQYF
J: TRBJ1-1; V: TRBV11-1; D: TRBD1; size: few; DNA: TGTGCCAGCAGCTTTGGGCTGACAGGGGACACTGAAGCTTTCTTT; CDR3: CASSFGLTGDTEAFF
J: TRBJ1-6; V: TRBV5-6; D: TRBD1; size: -; DNA: TGTGCCAGCAGCCCGACAGGGTACATTGCACCCCTCCACTTT; CDR3: CASSPTGYIAPLHF
J: TRBJ1-5; V: TRBV18; D: -; size: -; DNA: TGTGCCAGCTCCCCCGACAGGCTTCAGCCCCAGCATTTT; CDR3: CASSPDRLQPQHF
J: TRBJ1-6; V: TRBV30; D: TRBD1; size: -; DNA: TGTGCCTGGGGGCCCCTGGGACAGGGGGAGTCACCCCTCCACTTT; CDR3: CAWGPLGQGESPLHF
J: TRBJ2-7; V: TRBV11-2; D: -; size: few; DNA: TGTGCCAGCAGCTTTCGGGACTTCTCCTACGAGCAGTACTTC; CDR3: CASSFRDFSYEQYF
J: TRBJ2-7; V: TRBV4-2; D: TRBD2; size: few; DNA: TGTGCCAGCAGCCAAGAGGGGGGGAACCGCTACGAGCAGTACTTC; CDR3: CASSQEGGNRYEQYF
J: TRBJ2-3; V: TRBV7-2; D: TRBD1; size: -; DNA: TGTGCCAGCAGCTTAATCCGACAGGGGGGAAATACGCAGTATTTT; CDR3: CASSLIRQGGNTQYF
J: TRBJ2-5; V: TRBV7-2; D: TRBD2; size: -; DNA: TGTGCCAGCAGTTACGCTAGCGGAGAGACCCAGTACTTC; CDR3: CASSYASGETQYF
J: TRBJ1-1; V: TRBV14; D: -; size: once; DNA: TGTGCCAGCAGAGGACGGGGAGGGACTGAAGCTTTCTTT; CDR3: CASRGRGGTEAFF
J: TRBJ2-5; V: TRBV9; D: -; size: -; DNA: TGTGCCAGCAGCGTAGGTTTCAGACACTACCAAGAGACCCAGTACTTC; CDR3: CASSVGFRHYQETQYF
J: TRBJ1-5; V: TRBV30; D: -; size: few; DNA: TGTGCCTGGAGTGTCGGGGATGGGCAGCCCCAGCATTTT; CDR3: CAWSVGDGQPQHF
J: TRBJ2-5; V: TRBV5-1; D: -; size: -; DNA: TGCGCCAGCAGCTTCGGTGGTAGCACGTTCCAAGAGACCCAGTACTTC; CDR3: CASSFGGSTFQETQYF
J: TRBJ2-5; V: TRBV4-3; D: -; size: few; DNA: TGCGCCAGCAGCCAATCCGGGACTTTAAAAGAGACCCAGTACTTC; CDR3: CASSQSGTLKETQYF
J: TRBJ2-5; V: TRBV7-3; D: TRBD1; size: few; DNA: TGTGCCAGCAGCTCCGCCGGGACAGGGAAAGAGTTCCAGTACTTC; CDR3: CASSSAGTGKEFQYF
J: TRBJ2-3; V: TRBV5-4; D: TRBD1; size: few; DNA: TGTGCCAGCAGTCGGGACAGGGGAAGGGATACGCAGTATTTT; CDR3: CASSRDRGRDTQYF
J: TRBJ2-7; V: TRBV7-9; D: -; size: -; DNA: TGTGCCAGCAGCTTAGTGACCGGGACCTACGAGCAGTACTTC; CDR3: CASSLVTGTYEQYF
J: TRBJ1-1; V: TRBV7-2; D: -; size: few; DNA: TGTGCCAGCAGCCCACACCGGGGGGACACTGAAGCTTTCTTT; CDR3: CASSPHRGDTEAFF
J: TRBJ2-5; V: TRBV4-2; D: -; size: -; DNA: TGTGCCAGCAGCCAAGGAGGCGGCCGCGCTCAGACCCAGTACTTC; CDR3: CASSQGGGRAQTQYF
J: TRBJ2-7; V: TRBV7-2; D: -; size: few; DNA: TGTGCCAGCAGCTTAGCGAGGGATCGTAGCGAGCAGTACTTC; CDR3: CASSLARDRSEQYF
J: TRBJ1-5; V: TRBV18; D: -; size: few; DNA: TGTGCCAGCTCACCGCGGCCCGATCAGCCCCAGCATTTT; CDR3: CASSPRPDQPQHF
J: TRBJ1-5; V: TRBV7-2; D: TRBD1; size: few; DNA: TGTGCCAGCAGCCCAGGGGGGCCCCAGCATTTT; CDR3: CASSPGGPQHF
J: TRBJ1-1; V: TRBV9; D: TRBD1; size: -; DNA: TGTGCCAGCAGCGTAGGTGCCGGGACAGGCAGCACTGAAGCTTTCTTT; CDR3: CASSVGAGTGSTEAFF
J: TRBJ2-1; V: TRBV7-3; D: -; size: few; DNA: TGTGCCAGCAGCGATAGCGCGTACAATGAGCAGTTCTTC; CDR3: CASSDSAYNEQFF
J: TRBJ2-3; V: TRBV4-3; D: -; size: -; DNA: TGCGCCAGCAGCCAAGATTTCCGGACAGCGAAATACACAGATACGCAGTATTTT; CDR3: CASSQDFRTAKYTDTQYF
J: TRBJ2-1; V: TRBV5-4; D: -; size: few; DNA: TGTGCCAGCAGCTTGGGACTCGATGCCTACAATGAGCAGTTCTTC; CDR3: CASSLGLDAYNEQFF
J: TRBJ2-7; V: TRBV7-2; D: TRBD1; size: -; DNA: TGTGCCAGCAGTTCCCCGGACAGGGCGGCCTACGAGCAGTACTTC; CDR3: CASSSPDRAAYEQYF
J: TRBJ2-5; V: TRBV30; D: TRBD1; size: -; DNA: TGTGCCTGGAGTGTAGGTGGGACAGTCGAGACCCAGTACTTC; CDR3: CAWSVGGTVETQYF
J: TRBJ1-1; V: TRBV4-1; D: TRBD1; size: -; DNA: TGCGCCAGCAACTTTGGGCGGGACAGGGATAGGATGAACACTGAAGCTTTCTTT; CDR3: CASNFGRDRDRMNTEAFF
J: TRBJ2-5; V: TRBV5-1; D: TRBD1; size: -; DNA: TGCGCCAGCAGCTTGGCCCCAGGGGGCATGGAGACCCAGTACTTC; CDR3: CASSLAPGGMETQYF
J: TRBJ2-2; V: TRBV7-2; D: TRBD2; size: -; DNA: TGTGCCAGCAGCCGCGGGGGGTCGGACGGGGAGCTGTTTTTT; CDR3: CASSRGGSDGELFF
J: TRBJ1-1; V: TRBV7-2; D: -; size: -; DNA: TGTGCCAGCAGTCCCCACAGGGTGGGCACTGAAGCTTTCTTT; CDR3: CASSPHRVGTEAFF
J: TRBJ2-1; V: TRBV7-2; D: -; size: -; DNA: TGTGCCAGCAGCTTAGAATGGTTTAGCTCCTACAATGAGCAGTTCTTC; CDR3: CASSLEWFSSYNEQFF
J: TRBJ1-2; V: TRBV4-2; D: -; size: -; DNA: TGTGCCAGCAGCCAAGGTGGAGCTGGGAACTATGGCTACACCTTC; CDR3: CASSQGGAGNYGYTF
J: TRBJ2-7; V: TRBV6-5; D: TRBD1; size: -; DNA: TGTGCCAGCAGCCGTGACAGGGGGCCCTTCGGGCAGTACTTC; CDR3: CASSRDRGPFGQYF
J: TRBJ1-4; V: TRBV5-1; D: -; size: few; DNA: TGCGCCAGCAGCTTGGGACTTAATGAAAAACTGTTTTTT; CDR3: CASSLGLNEKLFF